This TCR beta chain was recovered during a study of cytomegalovirus exposure and HLA in healthy donors. Study-level findings and limits: Across donors, sequencing depth was assumed by presence/absence analyses to be roughly uniform. In an earlier analysis, productive rearrangement rates for most beta V segments clustered near 90% or 30%.

This clone has a single count. As yet, its antigen is unknown. PCR was performed using 60 Vbeta and 13 Jbeta primers. Here immunoSEQ multiplex PCR was the method, and the copy in TCRdb shows in-frame clones only, minus some. The data contain about 190,000 clones, around 87% of them singletons. Material for sequencing was PBMCs. This TCR derives from a man between 25 and 39 years old in good health and CMV-seronegative.

The CDR3 here is CASGPPTGNTSPLHF. The CDR3 nucleotides are TGTGCTAGTGGTCCGCCGACAGGGAACACTTCACCCCTCCACTTT. The chain has TRBV12-5 and TRBJ1-6; 7 bases align to TRBD1. V shed 5 bases and J 9 bases; nucleotides not matched to a gene: 10. The CDR3 covers 15 residues. The germline CDR1 and CDR2 sequences are LGHNT and FRNRAP.